What follows describes a single T cell receptor (beta chain). Antigen unknown. A much larger clone sits a single nucleotide away, making a read error possible. This entry belongs to a study of T cells in Graves' hyperthyroidism and ophthalmopathy. Orbital computed tomography and thyroid ultrasound, together with serum TRAb and thyroxine and clinical symptoms, were used for diagnoses. RNA transcripts gave rise to amplified TCR beta CDR3 regions. The primer set for the first-round RT-PCR of the TCR CDR3 was HTBI. One entry per CDR3 protein, called by TCRdb with MiXCR from the multiplex PCR reads. The repertoire has under 350,000 distinct CDR3 sequences, more than 15% of them found once; the top ten carry just over 55%. Study observations and caveats: The model's output predicted ophthalmopathy at a median of roughly 6 months prior to onset. Using 13 V-J features, a model discriminated ophthalmopathy from stable hyperthyroidism.

Material for sequencing was blood. The receptor comes from a woman between 55 and 75 years old with Graves' ophthalmopathy.

The CDR3 coding sequence is TGTGCCATCAGTGAGACGGGACCCATGAACGCTGAAGCTTTCTTT. This encodes CAISETGPMNAEAFF. The chain carries TRBV10-3 and TRBJ1-1; D is perhaps TRBD1 (5 bases). CDR1 and CDR2 (germline): ENHRY, SYGVKD. This CDR3 has 15 residues.